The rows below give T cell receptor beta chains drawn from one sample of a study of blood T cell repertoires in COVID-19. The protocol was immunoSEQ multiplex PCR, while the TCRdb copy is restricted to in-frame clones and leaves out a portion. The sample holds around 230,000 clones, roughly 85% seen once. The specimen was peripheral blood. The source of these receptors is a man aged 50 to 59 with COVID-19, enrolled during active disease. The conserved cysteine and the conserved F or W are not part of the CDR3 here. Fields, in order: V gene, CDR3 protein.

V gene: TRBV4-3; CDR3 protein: ASSQGVGTGYEQY
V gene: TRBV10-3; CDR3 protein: AISEFGVQETQY
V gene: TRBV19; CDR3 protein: ASSIPTLGATNEKLF
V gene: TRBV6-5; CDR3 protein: ASSPVLSNQPQH
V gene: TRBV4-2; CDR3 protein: ASSQYTGGNTEAF
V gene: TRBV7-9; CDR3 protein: ASSEQGGNQPQH
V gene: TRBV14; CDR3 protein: ASSRDFRGYSNQPQH
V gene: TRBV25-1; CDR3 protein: ASSAQDRGVGYT
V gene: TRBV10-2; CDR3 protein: ASSESAGGIETQY
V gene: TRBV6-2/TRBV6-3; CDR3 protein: ASSPGDEQF
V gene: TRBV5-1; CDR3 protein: ASSLKESFAGNYGYT
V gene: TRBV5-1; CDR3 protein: ASGRDTGNEKLF
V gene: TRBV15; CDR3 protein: ATSKKRGGKNNEQF
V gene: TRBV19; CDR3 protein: ASSIRQGAIATNEKLF
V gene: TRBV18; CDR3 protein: ASSTTGAGYTEAF
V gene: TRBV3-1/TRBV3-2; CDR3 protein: ASSQDWRGREKLF
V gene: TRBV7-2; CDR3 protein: ASSKGQGGYNEQF
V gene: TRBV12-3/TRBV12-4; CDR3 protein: ASSPGGQETQY
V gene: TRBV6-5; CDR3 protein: ASSSGQPNQPQH
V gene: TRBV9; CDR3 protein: ASSATRDPEGGYEKLF
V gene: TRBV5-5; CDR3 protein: ASSLGQGNSPLH
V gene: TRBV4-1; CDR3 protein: ASSRSGEVNYGYT
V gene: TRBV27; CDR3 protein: ASSHRDSNQPQH
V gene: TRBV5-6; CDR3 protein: ASSPLGGVSGNTIY
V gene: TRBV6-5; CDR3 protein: ASKQGAPNTEAF
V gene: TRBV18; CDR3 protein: ASSIQGKGSNQPQH
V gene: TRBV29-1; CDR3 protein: STGLWTEAF
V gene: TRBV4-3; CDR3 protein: ASSQDRGDSEAF
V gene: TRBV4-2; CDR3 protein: ASSQAGTGLNEKLF
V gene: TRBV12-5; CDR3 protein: ASGLGLGTGSNQPQH
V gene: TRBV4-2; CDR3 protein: ASSPRDSVYGYT
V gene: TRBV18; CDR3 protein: ASSPPSVNTGELF
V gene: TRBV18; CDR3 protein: ASSQTDARTGQF
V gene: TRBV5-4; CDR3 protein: ASSIPANYGYT
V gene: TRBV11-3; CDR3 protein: ASSSGTSGYEQY
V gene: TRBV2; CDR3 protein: ASNFEAYQPQH
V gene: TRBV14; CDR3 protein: ASSQWPGGELF
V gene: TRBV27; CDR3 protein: ASSLKQGAVYEQY
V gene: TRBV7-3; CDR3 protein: ASSLMSRTSHTDTQY
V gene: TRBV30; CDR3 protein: AWSTGVRTEAF
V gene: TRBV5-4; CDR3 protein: ASSSGGQGETEAF
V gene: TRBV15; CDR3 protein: ATSGGRWQETQY
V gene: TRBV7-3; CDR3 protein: ASSLELTGGTQY
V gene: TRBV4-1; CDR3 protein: ASSQGRGGHYGYT
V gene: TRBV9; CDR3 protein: ASSGKQGVYNEQF
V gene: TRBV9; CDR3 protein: ASSTGQGSYEQY
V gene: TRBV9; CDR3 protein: ASRKTNRISNQPQH
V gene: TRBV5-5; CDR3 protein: ASRPDRASNQPQH
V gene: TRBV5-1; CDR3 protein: ASSLVAGTGGMNEQF
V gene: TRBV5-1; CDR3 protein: ASSLGRQNTEAF
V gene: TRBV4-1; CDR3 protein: ASSPSSGGLTDTQY
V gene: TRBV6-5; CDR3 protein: ASRQKGQGVETQY